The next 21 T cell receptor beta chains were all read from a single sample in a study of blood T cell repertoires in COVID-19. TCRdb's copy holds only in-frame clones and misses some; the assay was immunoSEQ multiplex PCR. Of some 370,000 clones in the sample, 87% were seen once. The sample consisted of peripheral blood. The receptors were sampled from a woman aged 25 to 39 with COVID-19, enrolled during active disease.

The CDR3: CASSPGTGSLEQYF. DNA of the CDR3: TGTGCCAGCAGCCCAGGGACAGGGTCCCTCGAGCAGTACTTC. The chain combines TRBV5-4 with TRBJ2-7; 9 positions match TRBD1. CDR3 size: 14 residues. Germline trimming cut 4 bases from V and 6 bases from J; bases unmatched to any gene: 8. Germline loops: CDR1 SGHNT, CDR2 YYREEE (reference sequence).

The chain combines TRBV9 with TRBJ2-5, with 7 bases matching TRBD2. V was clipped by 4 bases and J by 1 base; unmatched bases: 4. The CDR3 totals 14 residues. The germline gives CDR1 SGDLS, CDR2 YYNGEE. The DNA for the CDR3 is TGTGCCAGCAGCAGACGGGAGGCCCAAGAGACCCAGTACTTC. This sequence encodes CASSRREAQETQYF.

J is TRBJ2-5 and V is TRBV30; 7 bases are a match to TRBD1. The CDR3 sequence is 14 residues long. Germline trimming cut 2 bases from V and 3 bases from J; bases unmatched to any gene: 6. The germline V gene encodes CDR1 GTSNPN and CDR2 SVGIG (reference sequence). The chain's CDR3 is CAWSHPDREETQYF. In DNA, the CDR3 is TGTGCCTGGAGTCATCCCGACAGGGAAGAGACCCAGTACTTC.

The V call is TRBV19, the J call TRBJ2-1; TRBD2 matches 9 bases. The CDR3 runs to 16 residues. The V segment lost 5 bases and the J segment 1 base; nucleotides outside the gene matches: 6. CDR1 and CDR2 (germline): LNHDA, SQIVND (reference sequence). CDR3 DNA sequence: TGTGCCAGTAGTCCTGGGACTAGCTGGTCCTACAATGAGCAGTTCTTC. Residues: CASSPGTSWSYNEQFF. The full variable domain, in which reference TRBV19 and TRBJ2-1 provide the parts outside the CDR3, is DGGITQSPKYLFRKEGQNVTLSCEQNLNHDAMYWYRQDPGQGLRLIYYSQIVNDFQKGDIAEGYSVSREKKESFPLTVTSAQKNPTAFYLCASSPGTSWSYNEQFFGPGTRLTVL.

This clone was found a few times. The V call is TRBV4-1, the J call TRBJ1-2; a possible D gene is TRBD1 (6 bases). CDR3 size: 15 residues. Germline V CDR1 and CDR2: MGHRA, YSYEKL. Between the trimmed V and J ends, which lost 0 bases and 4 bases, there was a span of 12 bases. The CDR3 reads CASSQEKGEFYGYTF. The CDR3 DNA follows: TGCGCCAGCAGCCAAGAGAAGGGGGAGTTCTATGGCTACACCTTC.

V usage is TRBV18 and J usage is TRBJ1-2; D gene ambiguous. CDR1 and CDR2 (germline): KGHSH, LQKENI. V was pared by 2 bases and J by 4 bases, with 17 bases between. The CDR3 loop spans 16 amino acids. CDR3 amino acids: CASSPTHTGWAYGYTF. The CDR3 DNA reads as TGTGCCAGCTCACCAACCCACACGGGGTGGGCCTATGGCTACACCTTC.

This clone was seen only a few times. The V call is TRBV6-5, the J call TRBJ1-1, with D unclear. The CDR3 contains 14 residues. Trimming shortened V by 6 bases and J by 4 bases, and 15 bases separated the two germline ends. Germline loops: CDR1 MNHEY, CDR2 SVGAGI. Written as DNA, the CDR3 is TGTGCCAGCAGACACGGGGTCCCGGGCACTGAAGCTTTCTTT. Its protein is CASRHGVPGTEAFF.

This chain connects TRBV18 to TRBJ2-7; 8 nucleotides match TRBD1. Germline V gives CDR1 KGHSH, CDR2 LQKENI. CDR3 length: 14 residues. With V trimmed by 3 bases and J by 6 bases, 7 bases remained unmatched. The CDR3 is CASSPSTGDGEQYF. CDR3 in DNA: TGTGCCAGCTCACCGTCGACAGGGGACGGCGAGCAGTACTTC.

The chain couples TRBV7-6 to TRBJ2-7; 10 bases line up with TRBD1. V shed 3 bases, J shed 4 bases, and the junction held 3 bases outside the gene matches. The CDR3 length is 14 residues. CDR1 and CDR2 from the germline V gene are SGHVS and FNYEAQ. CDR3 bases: TGTGCCAGCAGCTTCCGGGACAGGGGTTACGAGCAGTACTTC. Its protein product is CASSFRDRGYEQYF.

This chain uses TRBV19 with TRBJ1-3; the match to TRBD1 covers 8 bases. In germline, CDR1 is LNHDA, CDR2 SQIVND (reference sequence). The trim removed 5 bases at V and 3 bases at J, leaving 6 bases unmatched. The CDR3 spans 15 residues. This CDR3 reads CASSLTGGIGNTIYF. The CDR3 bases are TGTGCCAGTAGTCTCACAGGGGGTATTGGAAACACCATATATTTT.

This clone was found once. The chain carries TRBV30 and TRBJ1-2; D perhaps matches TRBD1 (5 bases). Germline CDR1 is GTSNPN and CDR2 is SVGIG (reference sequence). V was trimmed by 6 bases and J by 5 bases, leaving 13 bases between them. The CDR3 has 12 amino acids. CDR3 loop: CACPREGYGYTF. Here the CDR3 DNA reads TGTGCCTGCCCTAGGGAGGGGTATGGCTACACCTTC.

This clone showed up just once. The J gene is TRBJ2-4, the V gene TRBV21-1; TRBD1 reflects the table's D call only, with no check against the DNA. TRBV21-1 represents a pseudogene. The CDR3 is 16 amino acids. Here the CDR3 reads CATRDGQGCKKNIQYF. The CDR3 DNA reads TGTGCCACCAGAGACGGACAGGGATGTAAGAAAAACATTCAGTACTTC.

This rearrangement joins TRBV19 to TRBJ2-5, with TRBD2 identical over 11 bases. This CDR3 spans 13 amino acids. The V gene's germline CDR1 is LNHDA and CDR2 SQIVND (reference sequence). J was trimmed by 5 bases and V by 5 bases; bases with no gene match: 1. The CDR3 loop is CASSRLAGETQYF. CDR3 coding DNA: TGTGCCAGTAGTCGACTAGCGGGGGAGACCCAGTACTTC.

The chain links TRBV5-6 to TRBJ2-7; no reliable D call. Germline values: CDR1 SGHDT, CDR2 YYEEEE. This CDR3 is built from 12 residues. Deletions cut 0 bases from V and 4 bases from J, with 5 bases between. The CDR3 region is CASSLDNYEQYF. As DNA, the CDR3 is TGTGCCAGCAGCTTGGACAATTACGAGCAGTACTTC.

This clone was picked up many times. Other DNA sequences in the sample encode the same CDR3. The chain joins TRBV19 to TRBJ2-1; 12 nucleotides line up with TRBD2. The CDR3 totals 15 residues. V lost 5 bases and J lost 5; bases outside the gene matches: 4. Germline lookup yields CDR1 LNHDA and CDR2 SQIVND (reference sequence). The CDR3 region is CASSLLAGGDNEQFF. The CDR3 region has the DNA TGTGCCAGTAGTCTCCTAGCGGGAGGGGACAATGAGCAGTTCTTC.

The CDR3 DNA sequence: TGTGCCAGCAGCTTACCGGGATACAATCAGCCCCAGCATTTT. The encoded protein is CASSLPGYNQPQHF. The V and J genes are TRBV7-2 and TRBJ1-5; D unclear. The CDR3 runs to 14 residues. Germline CDR1 reads SGHTA; CDR2 reads FQGNSA. Trimming took 2 bases from V and 3 from J, leaving 8 bases between them.

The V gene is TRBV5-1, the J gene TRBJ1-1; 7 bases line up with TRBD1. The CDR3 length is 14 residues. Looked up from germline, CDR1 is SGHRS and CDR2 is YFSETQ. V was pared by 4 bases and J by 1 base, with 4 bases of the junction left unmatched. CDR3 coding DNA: TGCGCCAGCAGCGTAGGGGGCGCGAACACTGAAGCTTTCTTT. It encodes CASSVGGANTEAFF.

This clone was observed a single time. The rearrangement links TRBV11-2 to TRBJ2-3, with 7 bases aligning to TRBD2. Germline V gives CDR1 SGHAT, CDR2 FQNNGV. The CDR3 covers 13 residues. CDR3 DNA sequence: TGTGCTCCCCCTAGCGGAGAGACAGATACGCAGTATTTT. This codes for CAPPSGETDTQYF.

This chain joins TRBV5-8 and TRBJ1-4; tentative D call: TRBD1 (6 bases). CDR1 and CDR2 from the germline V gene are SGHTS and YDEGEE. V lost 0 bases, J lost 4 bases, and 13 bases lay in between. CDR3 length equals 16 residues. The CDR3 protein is CASSLEGRGGNEKLFF. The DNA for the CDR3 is TGTGCCAGCAGCTTGGAAGGGCGAGGGGGTAATGAAAAACTGTTTTTT.

DNA of the CDR3: TGTGCCAGCAGTTTACCGGACACCCCTGGCGAGACCCAGTACTTC. Amino acids: CASSLPDTPGETQYF. The V call is TRBV6-5, the J call TRBJ2-5, with D possibly matching TRBD1 (5 bases). Germline V CDR1 and CDR2: MNHEY, SVGAGI. The CDR3 contains 15 residues. Trimming left V 4 bases short and J 5 bases short, with 17 bases between.

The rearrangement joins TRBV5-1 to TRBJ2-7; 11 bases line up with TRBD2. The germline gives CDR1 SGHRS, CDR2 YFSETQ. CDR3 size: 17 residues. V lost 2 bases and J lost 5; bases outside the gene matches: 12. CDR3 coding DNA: TGCGCCAGCAGCTTTCTAACAACTAGCGGGAGTAATAACGAGCAGTACTTC. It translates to CASSFLTTSGSNNEQYF.